This passage covers 12 T cell receptor beta chains from one sample sequenced in a study of beta chain features in type 1 diabetes. Investigators reverse transcribed all isolated RNA, so they sequenced expressed TCRB transcripts. Sequencing used immunoSEQ multiplex PCR; TCRdb keeps in-frame clones, though not all of them. The data hold about 160,000 clones, with approximately 8.1% observed a single time. The sample comprised central memory CD4+ T cells from blood. The receptors derive from a man aged 18 to 30 in good health.

This clone has a handful of counts. This sequence joins TRBV5-6 and TRBJ1-2, with 7 bases that match TRBD1. Germline CDR1 SGHDT, CDR2 YYEEEE. The CDR3 runs to 13 residues. Germline trimming cut 5 bases from V and 6 bases from J; bases unmatched to any gene: 7. The CDR3 DNA follows: TGTGCCAGCAGGCGTCCGGGACAGCATGGCTACACCTTC. It translates to CASRRPGQHGYTF.

The chain is built from TRBV28 and TRBJ2-7, with D perhaps TRBD2 (6 bases). V was pared by 2 bases and J by 7 bases, with 15 bases between. This CDR3 is built from 14 residues. The germline gives CDR1 MDHEN, CDR2 SYDVKM. The CDR3: CASSLGGSAKEQYF. The CDR3, as DNA: TGTGCCAGCAGTTTAGGGGGGTCAGCTAAGGAGCAGTACTTC.

This clone was found a few times. The chain recombines TRBV6-5 with TRBJ2-7, with 10 bases lining up with TRBD1. V lost 6 bases and J lost 4; bases outside the gene matches: 3. Per germline, CDR1 MNHEY and CDR2 SVGAGI. The CDR3 loop spans 13 amino acids. The CDR3 DNA follows: TGTGCCAGCAGCCGGGACAGGGGTTACGAGCAGTACTTC. It encodes CASSRDRGYEQYF.

This clone was observed a handful of times. This chain uses TRBV7-9 with TRBJ2-7; perhaps TRBD1 as D (5 bases). The ends were cut back, 3 bases at V and 5 bases at J, with 8 bases in the middle. The CDR3 is 12 residues long. The germline V gene has CDR1 SEHNR and CDR2 FQNEAQ (reference sequence). CDR3 loop: CASSFTGHEQYF. For the CDR3, the DNA is TGTGCCAGCAGCTTCACAGGCCACGAGCAGTACTTC.

This clone was counted many times. V gene TRBV4-2 combines with J gene TRBJ2-2, with a tentative D call TRBD2 (6 bases). Trimming pared 4 bases from V and 5 bases from J, leaving 20 bases between. Germline CDR1 LGHNA, CDR2 YNFKEQ. The CDR3 has 17 amino acids. The CDR3: CASSPSMDRRGTGELFF. In DNA, the CDR3 is TGTGCCAGCAGCCCATCTATGGACCGCCGGGGGACCGGGGAGCTGTTTTTT.

This clone has just a few counts. V is TRBV11-2 and J is TRBJ1-4, with 11 bases fitting TRBD1. Per germline, CDR1 SGHAT and CDR2 FQNNGV. The CDR3 covers 16 residues. Unmatched junction bases numbered 6, after V lost 1 base and J lost 8 bases. CDR3 sequence: CASSLVTGTGGEKLFF. In DNA, the CDR3 is TGTGCCAGCAGCTTAGTCACCGGGACAGGGGGGGAAAAACTGTTTTTT. Full variable domain (outside the CDR3, taken from reference TRBV11-2 and TRBJ1-4): EAGVAQSPRYKIIEKRQSVAFWCNPISGHATLYWYQQILGQGPKLLIQFQNNGVVDDSQLPKDRFSAERLKGVDSTLKIQPAKLEDSAVYLCASSLVTGTGGEKLFFGSGTQLSVL.

The rearrangement uses TRBV5-1 and TRBJ2-5, with 12 bases identical to TRBD2. Trimming at V came to 1 base and at J to 2 bases, leaving 0 bases not matched to a gene. The CDR3 length is 15 residues. Germline lookup yields CDR1 SGHRS and CDR2 YFSETQ. CDR3 sequence (DNA): TGCGCCAGCAGCTTGACTAGCGGGGGGCAAGAGACCCAGTACTTC. Its translation is CASSLTSGGQETQYF.

This clone appeared once. This chain connects TRBV6-6 to TRBJ2-3; 11 bases are shared with TRBD2. CDR1 MNHNY and CDR2 SVGAGI come from the germline V gene (reference sequence). This CDR3 spans 16 amino acids. J gave up 7 bases and V 3 bases, and 9 bases lay outside the gene matches. CDR3 bases: TGTGCCAGCAGTTATGCTAGCGGGAGGTTTACAAATACGCAGTATTTT. Its protein product is CASSYASGRFTNTQYF.

The chain recombines TRBV4-1 with TRBJ2-1; D remains unclear. The CDR3 contains 14 residues. V was clipped by 0 bases and J by 2 bases, with 5 bases between them. Looked up from germline, CDR1 is MGHRA and CDR2 is YSYEKL. In DNA form, the CDR3 reads TGCGCCAGCAGCCAAGACTCTACCTACAATGAGCAGTTCTTC. Translating gives CASSQDSTYNEQFF.

This clone was observed many times. This chain joins TRBV23-1 and TRBJ2-6, with TRBD2 as a possible D gene (7 bases). TRBV23-1 is labeled an ORF, and its function is uncertain. V was shortened by 3 bases and J by 3 bases, with 15 bases between the two germline ends. The length of the CDR3 is 17 residues. The CDR3 DNA reads TGCGCCAGCAGTCAGCCTATGGGGGGGCTTGGGGCCAACGTCCTGACTTTC. Protein: CASSQPMGGLGANVLTF.

The gene calls are TRBV9 and TRBJ1-3; weak D call: TRBD1 (6 bases). The V end was cut by 3 bases, the J end by 2 bases, with 12 bases between. The CDR3 is made up of 15 amino acids. Germline lookup yields CDR1 SGDLS and CDR2 YYNGEE. This CDR3 reads CASSAGQLTGNTIYF. The DNA for the CDR3 is TGTGCCAGCAGCGCTGGACAGTTAACTGGAAACACCATATATTTT. The complete variable domain, with remaining parts taken from reference TRBV9 and TRBJ1-3, reads DSGVTQTPKHLITATGQRVTLRCSPRSGDLSVYWYQQSLDQGLQFLIQYYNGEERAKGNILERFSAQQFPDLHSELNLSSLELGDSALYFCASSAGQLTGNTIYFGEGSWLTVV.

The J gene is TRBJ1-3, the V gene TRBV23-1; no firm D call. TRBV23-1 is marked as an open reading frame, function uncertain. Trimming removed 0 bases at V and 4 bases at J, with 13 bases between. The length of the CDR3 is 16 residues. This chain's CDR3 is CASSQSELALGNTIYF. The CDR3 DNA is TGCGCCAGCAGTCAATCAGAACTAGCCCTAGGAAACACCATATATTTT.